This TCR beta chain was identified in a study of T cell responses to AZD1222 COVID-19 vaccine. Findings of the study overall: Among those given AZD1222, only six or seven were seropositive at baseline. Vaccine-related CD4 TCRs covered spike, predominating at 160-218 and 743-854.

This CDR3 contains 18 residues. Trimming removed 4 bases from V and 0 bases from J; junction bases left unmatched: 6. Germline CDR1 and CDR2: KGHDR and SFDVKD. As regards this clone: The target antigen is unknown.

Sequencing was performed with immunoSEQ multiplex PCR; in TCRdb, only in-frame clones are kept and a portion is missing. The table has more than 150,000 clones, about 90% seen once. This receptor was identified in an adult in good health. This specimen was peripheral blood, taken on day 0 of AZD1222 vaccination. This sequence joins TRBV24-1 and TRBJ2-6; 9 bases are a match to TRBD1. The CDR3 is CATSDPGQGISGANVLTF. In DNA, the CDR3 is TGTGCCACCAGTGACCCGGGACAGGGAATCTCTGGGGCCAACGTCCTGACTTTC.